These 20 T cell receptor beta chains originate from one sample sequenced in a study of Tregs in tolerant kidney transplant recipients. Assay used: immunoSEQ multiplex PCR; TCRdb lists only in-frame clones, some missing. The table records some 55,000 clones, 80% to 90% of them present only once. The sequenced sample consisted of CD4+ T cells from blood. Every receptor here comes from a human donor in good health.

The chain uses TRBV7-3 and TRBJ1-2, with D unresolved. V was trimmed by 5 bases and J by 6 bases, leaving 13 bases between them. The CDR3 extends over 13 amino acids. Looked up from germline, CDR1 is SGHTA and CDR2 is FQGTGA. The DNA for the CDR3 is TGTGCCAGCAGCGCTAGTGGCGCTGATGGCTACACCTTC. Protein sequence: CASSASGADGYTF.

This clone came up many times. V and J are TRBV7-3 and TRBJ1-1; unclear D gene. Germline CDR1 SGHTA, CDR2 FQGTGA. The CDR3 loop spans 13 amino acids. The ends were cut back, 2 bases at V and 2 bases at J, with 6 bases in the middle. CDR3 sequence: CASSLGTNTEAFF. The CDR3 DNA reads TGTGCCAGCAGCTTAGGCACTAACACTGAAGCTTTCTTT.

The J gene is TRBJ1-2, the V gene TRBV6-6; no definite D call. Germline V gives CDR1 MNHNY, CDR2 SVGAGI (reference sequence). V was clipped by 0 bases and J by 6 bases, with 8 bases between them. The CDR3 sequence is 13 residues long. The CDR3, as DNA: TGTGCCAGCAGTTACTCGAATCAGGATGGCTACACCTTC. It yields the protein CASSYSNQDGYTF.

This rearrangement joins TRBV30 to TRBJ2-5; D may be TRBD2 (7 bases). The V and J ends lost 1 base and 1 base respectively, with 16 bases between them. The CDR3 length is 16 residues. In germline, CDR1 is GTSNPN, CDR2 SVGIG (reference sequence). The CDR3 DNA is TGTGCCTGGAGTGAAAAGGGGGGGACTATCCAAGAGACCCAGTACTTC. Translating gives CAWSEKGGTIQETQYF. Drawing the rest from reference TRBV30 and TRBJ2-5, the complete variable domain is SQTIHQWPATLVQPVGSPLSLECTVEGTSNPNLYWYRQAAGRGLQLLFYSVGIGQISSEVPQNLSASRPQDRQFILSSKKLLLSDSGFYLCAWSEKGGTIQETQYFGPGTRLLVL.

This chain uses TRBV5-6 with TRBJ2-5, with D perhaps assigned TRBD1 or TRBD2 (7 bases each). The CDR3 spans 16 residues. Germline loops: CDR1 SGHDT, CDR2 YYEEEE. Trimming took 3 bases from V and 2 from J, leaving 17 bases between them. The CDR3 loop is CASSSTGEGGQETQYF. CDR3 DNA sequence: TGTGCCAGCAGCTCTACAGGGGAGGGGGGTCAAGAGACCCAGTACTTC.

This clone was detected once. The rearrangement uses TRBV2 and TRBJ2-1; no firm D call. This CDR3 has 14 residues. V dropped 2 bases and J dropped 6 bases, with 11 bases sitting between them. Germline values: CDR1 SNHLY, CDR2 FYNNEI. CDR3 nucleotides: TGTGCCAGCAGTGAACTCGTGGGGTTCAATGAGCAGTTCTTC. It specifies CASSELVGFNEQFF.

V gene TRBV18 combines with J gene TRBJ2-1, with TRBD2 matching 7 bases. CDR1 is KGHSH and CDR2 is LQKENI in the germline V gene. After removal of 6 bases from V and 4 bases from J, the junction contained 9 bases not matched to a gene. This CDR3 region has 15 residues. CDR3: CASSPALALYNEQFF. CDR3 sequence (DNA): TGTGCCAGCTCCCCCGCACTAGCGCTTTACAATGAGCAGTTCTTC.

The genes are TRBV7-9 and TRBJ1-1; no reliable D call. The CDR3 spans 14 residues. The ends were cut back, 1 base at V and 7 bases at J, with 13 bases in the middle. Germline CDR1 reads SEHNR; CDR2 reads FQNEAQ (reference sequence). CDR3 loop: CASSLEGFVDEAFF. CDR3 sequence (DNA): TGTGCCAGCAGCTTAGAAGGATTTGTAGATGAAGCTTTCTTT.

The chain joins TRBV5-1 to TRBJ2-3, with TRBD2 identical over 14 bases. This CDR3 is built from 19 residues. The junction had 10 bases not matched to a gene; V was cut back by 4 bases and J by 0 bases. CDR1 and CDR2 from the germline V gene are SGHRS and YFSETQ. The CDR3 loop reads CASSLKGLAGGPSTDTQYF. Here the CDR3 DNA reads TGCGCCAGCAGCCTCAAAGGACTAGCGGGAGGACCTAGCACAGATACGCAGTATTTT. The full variable domain, its missing parts supplied by reference TRBV5-1 and TRBJ2-3, is KAGVTQTPRYLIKTRGQQVTLSCSPISGHRSVSWYQQTPGQGLQFLFEYFSETQRNKGNFPGRFSGRQFSNSRSEMNVSTLELGDSALYLCASSLKGLAGGPSTDTQYFGPGTRLTVL.

This chain joins TRBV19 and TRBJ1-1; the D gene is possibly TRBD1 (6 bases). This CDR3 has 13 amino acids. In germline, CDR1 is LNHDA, CDR2 SQIVND (reference sequence). V lost 4 bases and J lost 4, with 10 bases in between. The CDR3 DNA reads as TGTGCCAGTAGTAAACAGGGTTTCACTGAAGCTTTCTTT. Amino acids: CASSKQGFTEAFF.

The chain has TRBV25-1 and TRBJ1-3; no clear D gene. CDR1 MGHDK and CDR2 SYGVNS come from the germline V gene. V gave up 3 bases and J gave up 7 bases, with 13 bases separating them. The CDR3 runs 14 residues. This CDR3 reads CASSDTRRPNTIYF. In DNA form, the CDR3 reads TGTGCCAGCAGTGATACCCGTAGGCCCAACACCATATATTTT.

This chain connects TRBV29-1 to TRBJ2-1; D uncertain. CDR3 length: 16 amino acids. Germline V gene data show CDR1 as SQVTM and CDR2 as ANQGSEA. Trimming left V 6 bases short and J 7 bases short, with 25 bases between. The CDR3 nucleotides are TGCAGCGTCCGACCCCTATTAAGCCGCGTTATGAATGAGCAGTTCTTC. This codes for CSVRPLLSRVMNEQFF.

The J gene is TRBJ2-7, the V gene TRBV4-3; the match to TRBD2 covers 7 bases. CDR1 is LGHNA and CDR2 is YSLEER in the germline V gene. This CDR3 has 14 amino acids. The ends lost 0 bases at V and 4 bases at J; junction bases unmatched: 3. The CDR3 here is CASSQDSGSYEQYF. In nucleotides, the CDR3 is TGCGCCAGCAGCCAAGATAGCGGGTCTTACGAGCAGTACTTC.

The chain joins TRBV9 to TRBJ1-2, with D perhaps TRBD1 (6 bases). Trimming took off 3 bases at V and 2 bases at J, with 14 bases between the two ends. CDR1 is SGDLS and CDR2 is YYNGEE in the germline V gene. This CDR3 comprises 15 residues. Here the CDR3 reads CASSAPGHLNYGYTF. DNA of the CDR3: TGTGCCAGCAGCGCCCCGGGACACTTAAACTATGGCTACACCTTC.

The rearrangement joins TRBV5-4 to TRBJ2-7; 14 nucleotides align to TRBD2. The CDR3 contains 19 residues. Germline CDR1 is SGHNT and CDR2 is YYREEE (reference sequence). V lost 1 base and J lost 4; bases outside the gene matches: 13. The CDR3 spells CASSLSVSFGLAGGYEQYF. The CDR3 nucleotides read TGTGCCAGCAGCTTGTCTGTGTCTTTTGGACTAGCGGGAGGATACGAGCAGTACTTC. Full variable domain (missing parts from reference TRBV5-4 and TRBJ2-7): ETGVTQSPTHLIKTRGQQVTLRCSSQSGHNTVSWYQQALGQGPQFIFQYYREEENGRGNFPPRFSGLQFPNYSSELNVNALELDDSALYLCASSLSVSFGLAGGYEQYFGPGTRLTVT.

This clone showed up just once. The chain couples TRBV7-4 to TRBJ2-7; TRBD2 aligns across 15 bases. CDR1 and CDR2 (germline): SGHVT, SQSDAQ. The trim removed 5 bases at V and 9 bases at J, leaving 11 bases unmatched. The CDR3 covers 16 residues. The CDR3 DNA reads as TGTGCCAGCAGCCTGCCCTGGACTAGCGGGGGGGCGAGGCAGTACTTC. Its protein is CASSLPWTSGGARQYF. Filled out from reference TRBV7-4 and TRBJ2-7, the complete variable domain reads GAGVSQSPRYKVAKRGRDVALRCDSISGHVTLYWYRQTLGQGSEVLTYSQSDAQRDKSGRPSGRFSAERPERSVSTLKIQRTEQGDSAVYLCASSLPWTSGGARQYFGPGTRLTVT.

This chain uses TRBV10-3 with TRBJ2-1, with 7 bases lining up with TRBD2. The CDR3 is made up of 15 amino acids. V was clipped by 8 bases and J by 4 bases; unmatched bases: 11. Germline V lookup: CDR1 ENHRY, CDR2 SYGVKD. The CDR3 here is CAIGGEGIQYNEQFF. In DNA, the CDR3 is TGTGCCATCGGGGGGGAAGGGATCCAGTACAATGAGCAGTTCTTC.

The CDR3 loop is CASGLRLGHSYEQYF. CDR3 sequence (DNA): TGTGCTAGTGGTTTGAGGCTGGGACATTCCTACGAGCAGTACTTC. The genes are TRBV12-5 and TRBJ2-7; D is perhaps TRBD1 (6 bases). The CDR3 extends over 15 amino acids. V lost 2 bases to trimming and J lost 1 base, with 12 bases between them. Germline CDR1 reads LGHNT; CDR2 reads FRNRAP.

V and J are TRBV5-4 and TRBJ2-1; possible D gene TRBD2, 6 bases. Trimming took off 3 bases at V and 8 bases at J, with 12 bases between the two ends. Looked up from germline, CDR1 is SGHNT and CDR2 is YYREEE (reference sequence). The CDR3 sequence is 13 residues long. CDR3 DNA sequence: TGTGCCAGCAGCTCGGGGGAACGGGATGAGCAGTTCTTC. This gives the protein CASSSGERDEQFF. The whole variable domain, remainder taken from reference TRBV5-4 and TRBJ2-1, is ETGVTQSPTHLIKTRGQQVTLRCSSQSGHNTVSWYQQALGQGPQFIFQYYREEENGRGNFPPRFSGLQFPNYSSELNVNALELDDSALYLCASSSGERDEQFFGPGTRLTVL.

The gene calls are TRBV12-5 and TRBJ2-7, with 9 bases lining up with TRBD2. The J segment lost 6 bases and the V segment lost 1 base, leaving 16 bases of the junction unmatched. There are 18 residues in the CDR3. Looked up from germline, CDR1 is LGHNT and CDR2 is FRNRAP. The CDR3 is CASGLAPLGAGGLSEQYF. The CDR3 DNA reads TGTGCTAGTGGTTTGGCCCCTCTCGGGGCGGGAGGGTTGAGCGAGCAGTACTTC.